A selection of T cell receptor beta chains follows, all from one sample in a study of cytomegalovirus exposure and HLA in healthy donors. Generated by immunoSEQ multiplex PCR, the TCRdb table keeps only in-frame clones and is missing some. Of around 94,000 clones listed, 75% to 80% are singletons. The specimen sequenced was PBMCs. The receptors here all came from a woman aged 40 to 50 in good health and CMV-seropositive. CDR3s include the opening cysteine and the closing phenylalanine or tryptophan. Each record gives: clone size, J gene, V gene, D gene, CDR3 protein, CDR3 DNA. A D gene is named only where the DNA matches it firmly. The size field is filled for only some rows; it gives once, few, many or a size class.

few,TRBJ2-2,TRBV5-1,NA,CASRPGVVTGELFF,TGCGCCAGCAGGCCAGGGGTCGTCACCGGGGAGCTGTTTTTT
NA,TRBJ2-7,TRBV12-5,TRBD2,CASGWEGYGYEQYF,TGTGCTAGTGGTTGGGAGGGGTATGGCTACGAGCAGTACTTC
few,TRBJ1-1,TRBV5-8,TRBD1,CASSMTGYNTEAFF,TGTGCCAGTTCCATGACAGGGTACAACACTGAAGCTTTCTTT
NA,TRBJ2-1,TRBV5-5,TRBD1,CASSLQVVPRTGSSYNEQFF,TGTGCCAGCAGCTTGCAGGTAGTCCCCAGGACAGGGAGCTCCTACAATGAGCAGTTCTTC
NA,TRBJ2-1,TRBV5-1,TRBD2,CASSLAGLAGLIYNEQFF,TGCGCCAGCAGCTTGGCCGGACTAGCGGGGCTGATCTACAATGAGCAGTTCTTC
NA,TRBJ2-1,TRBV11-2,NA,CASSLWWGLRSNEQFF,TGTGCCAGCAGCTTATGGTGGGGCCTTAGATCCAATGAGCAGTTCTTC
NA,TRBJ1-2,TRBV27,NA,CASRGWQGYGYTF,TGTGCCAGCAGGGGGTGGCAGGGGTATGGCTACACCTTC
NA,TRBJ1-1,TRBV9,TRBD1,CASSVDRGVTEAFF,TGTGCCAGCAGCGTAGACAGGGGGGTCACTGAAGCTTTCTTT
NA,TRBJ2-7,TRBV5-4,NA,CAFQLAFSFEQYF,TGTGCCTTTCAACTAGCTTTCTCTTTCGAGCAGTACTTC
NA,TRBJ2-7,TRBV7-2,NA,CASTNAGFYEQYF,TGTGCCAGCACCAATGCGGGGTTTTACGAGCAGTACTTC
NA,TRBJ2-7,TRBV10-1,TRBD2,CASTPGLAGVEQYF,TGCGCCAGCACGCCGGGACTAGCGGGAGTTGAGCAGTACTTC
NA,TRBJ2-2,TRBV2,NA,CASIARTVNTGELFF,TGTGCCAGCATAGCTCGGACTGTAAACACCGGGGAGCTGTTTTTT
NA,TRBJ2-4,TRBV28,NA,CASIPSNGLVPAKNIQYF,TGTGCCAGCATCCCCTCGAACGGACTGGTACCAGCCAAAAACATTCAGTACTTC
NA,TRBJ2-3,TRBV18,TRBD1,CASSPGQGRTDTQYF,TGTGCCAGCTCGCCGGGACAGGGCCGCACAGATACGCAGTATTTT
few,TRBJ2-1,TRBV18,NA,CASSLRRDEQFF,TGTGCCAGCTCACTGCGGAGGGATGAGCAGTTCTTC
few,TRBJ2-7,TRBV5-4,TRBD2,CASSPGTSASYEQYF,TGTGCCAGCAGCCCCGGGACTAGCGCCTCCTACGAGCAGTACTTC
NA,TRBJ2-1,TRBV27,TRBD2,CASSLSAGVVNEQFF,TGTGCCAGCAGTTTATCGGCGGGAGTGGTGAATGAGCAGTTCTTC
few,TRBJ2-1,TRBV13,TRBD2,CASSLGLAGGDYNEQFF,TGTGCCAGCAGCCTGGGACTAGCGGGGGGAGACTACAATGAGCAGTTCTTC
NA,TRBJ1-1,TRBV5-1,TRBD1,CASSSPGQGFSMNTEAFF,TGCGCCAGCAGCTCGCCGGGACAGGGTTTTAGTATGAACACTGAAGCTTTCTTT
NA,TRBJ2-3,TRBV5-1,NA,CASSQITGSTDTQYF,TGCGCCAGCAGCCAAATCACCGGGAGCACAGATACGCAGTATTTT
NA,TRBJ2-5,TRBV6-4,TRBD1,CASSAGQGETQYF,TGTGCCAGCAGTGCGGGACAGGGAGAGACCCAGTACTTC
NA,TRBJ2-7,TRBV29-1,NA,CSVVVLYEQYF,TGCAGCGTTGTAGTCCTCTACGAGCAGTACTTC
NA,TRBJ2-1,TRBV6-7,TRBD2,CASSHLSGRNAYNEQFF,TGTGCCAGCAGTCACCTTAGCGGGAGAAACGCCTACAATGAGCAGTTCTTC
NA,TRBJ2-3,TRBV7-9,TRBD2,CASSFRASGITDTQYF,TGTGCCAGCAGCTTTCGGGCTAGCGGGATAACAGATACGCAGTATTTT
NA,TRBJ2-3,TRBV11-2,TRBD1,CASSLRGQGSTDTQYF,TGTGCCAGCAGCCTGCGGGGACAGGGCAGCACAGATACGCAGTATTTT
NA,TRBJ2-1,TRBV11-3,NA,CASSLGIELDSYNEQFF,TGTGCCAGCAGCTTAGGTATAGAACTCGACTCCTACAATGAGCAGTTCTTC
NA,TRBJ2-1,TRBV4-3,NA,CASSQQDSDVNEQFF,TGCGCCAGCAGCCAACAGGACTCCGACGTCAATGAGCAGTTCTTC
few,TRBJ1-1,TRBV4-3,NA,CASSQDRGFTEAFF,TGCGCCAGCAGCCAAGATAGAGGGTTTACTGAAGCTTTCTTT
NA,TRBJ1-1,TRBV4-2,NA,CASSLMGEVWGNTEAFF,TGTGCCAGCAGCCTGATGGGGGAGGTCTGGGGGAACACTGAAGCTTTCTTT
NA,TRBJ1-2,TRBV11-2,NA,CASSPDRQGGYTF,TGTGCCAGCAGCCCAGACCGGCAGGGTGGCTACACCTTC
NA,TRBJ2-7,TRBV10-3,TRBD1,CAISESTWGQSTYEQYF,TGTGCCATCAGTGAGTCGACTTGGGGACAGTCTACCTACGAGCAGTACTTC
NA,TRBJ2-3,TRBV11-3,NA,CASSKGADIHTQYF,TGTGCCAGCAGCAAAGGCGCGGACATCCATACGCAGTATTTT
NA,TRBJ1-2,TRBV28,NA,CATGERGWDYGYTF,TGTGCGACGGGTGAGCGGGGCTGGGACTATGGCTACACCTTC
NA,TRBJ2-3,TRBV7-3,TRBD2,CASSETSGRGSDTQYF,TGTGCCAGCAGCGAAACTAGCGGGAGAGGATCAGATACGCAGTATTTT
few,TRBJ2-1,TRBV9,NA,CASSLSPRSSYNEQFF,TGTGCCAGCAGCCTCTCTCCCCGGAGCTCCTACAATGAGCAGTTCTTC
NA,TRBJ2-3,TRBV11-2,NA,CASSLWWAGGTDTQYF,TGTGCCAGCAGCTTATGGTGGGCAGGGGGCACAGATACGCAGTATTTT
once,TRBJ2-1,TRBV27,NA,CASSQYNEQFF,TGTGCCAGCAGTCAATACAATGAGCAGTTCTTC
NA,TRBJ2-5,TRBV27,TRBD2,CASSRLAGDQETQYF,TGTGCCAGCAGTCGACTAGCGGGGGACCAAGAGACCCAGTACTTC
NA,TRBJ1-2,TRBV29-1,TRBD1,CSAEDRESYGYTF,TGCAGCGCCGAGGACAGGGAGAGCTATGGCTACACCTTC
few,TRBJ1-1,TRBV7-9,NA,CASSAGQYYTEAFF,TGTGCCAGCAGCGCCGGACAGTATTACACTGAAGCTTTCTTT
NA,TRBJ2-7,TRBV5-1,NA,CASSVPPGDSSYEQYF,TGCGCCAGCAGCGTGCCGCCCGGGGATTCTTCCTACGAGCAGTACTTC
NA,TRBJ2-2,TRBV6-5,NA,CASKKGYTGELFF,TGTGCCAGCAAGAAGGGGTACACCGGGGAGCTGTTTTTT
few,TRBJ1-2,TRBV7-9,TRBD1,CASRAIRGKDNYGYTF,TGTGCCAGCAGGGCCATCAGGGGGAAGGATAACTATGGCTACACCTTC